Presented here are 6 T cell receptor beta chains from one specimen sequenced in a study of T cells after yellow fever vaccination. TCRdb re-called the 5' RACE reads through MiXCR, storing one row per CDR3 protein. The table lists approximately 110,000 distinct CDR3 sequences, 8.4% of them singletons, with about 25% in the top ten. Material: CD8+ T cells sorted from PBMCs, obtained 45 days after the yellow fever booster vaccination. These receptors all stem from a man aged 25 to 40 who received the YFV17D yellow fever vaccine.

In this sample, this clonotype turned up many times. The V gene is TRBV12-3 or TRBV12-4, the J gene TRBJ1-2; 9 nucleotides agree with TRBD1. V lost 5 bases, J lost 8 bases, and 12 bases stayed unmatched. CDR3 length equals 15 residues. The CDR3 bases are TGTGCCAGCAGTCCCCTTCACAGGGGGCGCGGAGGCTACACCTTC. Protein: CASSPLHRGRGGYTF.

There are many counts of this clonotype. The CDR3 reads CASSPGAGYEQYF. The CDR3 DNA sequence: TGTGCCAGCAGTCCGGGGGCGGGCTACGAGCAGTACTTC. This chain joins TRBV28 and TRBJ2-7; D could derive from TRBD1 or TRBD2 (6 bases each). Germline CDR1 reads MDHEN; CDR2 reads SYDVKM. Trimming pared 5 bases from V and 3 bases from J, leaving 11 bases between. The CDR3 has 13 residues.

This clonotype has a count of ten or more. The V and J genes are TRBV11-1 and TRBJ2-1, with 10 bases identical to TRBD2. The CDR3 covers 18 residues. Germline values: CDR1 SGHAT, CDR2 FQDESV (reference sequence). J gave up 2 bases and V 5 bases, and 12 bases lay outside the gene matches. The DNA for the CDR3 is TGTGCCAGCAGCGTCTCCGGGACTAGCGTAGGGCCCTACAATGAGCAGTTCTTC. Amino acid sequence: CASSVSGTSVGPYNEQFF.

This clonotype occurred many times. The chain carries TRBV9 and TRBJ2-2; D ambiguous. The germline V gene has CDR1 SGDLS and CDR2 YYNGEE. The V end lost 3 bases, the J end lost 6 bases, and 6 bases lay between the germline ends. CDR3 size: 12 residues. The CDR3 DNA is TGTGCCAGCAGCGGTGGCGCCGGGGAGCTGTTTTTT. It translates to CASSGGAGELFF.

This clonotype has at least ten counts. The chain couples TRBV5-1 to TRBJ1-1; tentative D call: TRBD1 (5 bases). The CDR3 sequence is 17 residues long. Germline CDR1 SGHRS, CDR2 YFSETQ. Trimming left V 4 bases short and J 3 bases short, with 22 bases between. The CDR3, as DNA: TGCGCCAGCAGCCAGGGTCGCCCCGGGGCCGGGGACACTGAAGCTTTCTTT. This gives the protein CASSQGRPGAGDTEAFF.

The table lists this clonotype with many counts. The rearrangement joins TRBV15 to TRBJ2-1; no clear D. The CDR3 sequence is 15 residues long. V was trimmed by 2 bases and J by 4 bases, leaving 12 bases between them. Germline-derived CDR1 and CDR2 are LNHNV and YYDKDF (reference sequence). Written as DNA, the CDR3 is TGTGCCACCAGCAGACCCTACAGTGGTTACAATGAGCAGTTCTTC. This encodes CATSRPYSGYNEQFF.